Listed here is a single T cell receptor beta chain. Its antigen remains undetermined. Base quality data are lacking; no much larger clone is found one base away. V lost 5 bases and J lost 1 base, and the count of bases not matched to a germline gene is 3. Measured from the cysteine to the phenylalanine, the CDR3 is 14 residues long. The retained sequence is limited to the CDR3, 42 bases, with the frame set at the first base. The germline V gene (reference sequence) specifies SEHNR as CDR1 and FQNEAQ as CDR2. TCRbeta CDR3 regions were amplified from genomic DNA by means of the immunoSEQ Assay, a bias-controlled multiplex PCR. Processing in the source paper ran as follows. Nucleated cell counts per sample were estimated from amplification of reference gene primers within the assay. To quantify the absolute abundance of each unique TCRbeta CDR3 rearrangement, sequence reads were collapsed and filtered. For each sample, productive Simpson clonality was calculated as the square root of Simpson's diversity index over productive rearrangements. This is the immuneACCESS table as TCRdb keeps it, with only in-frame sequences that have V and J called. A part of the clones is gone; compared with another copy, unresolved V genes explain less than half, and the rest is unexplained. V, J and clone size are those of that table, while D and trimming were read from the DNA. Counted in this sample were 110,000 or so clones; roughly 80% of them appeared once. Together, the top ten hold over 7.5% of the sample.

This entry belongs to a study of blood T cell repertoires in COVID-19 (dated by TCRdb to 2019 to 2021). The study in broad terms: Samples covering the acute and convalescent phases of COVID-19 were provided by collaborators in the United States, Italy and Spain. The prospective study material was composed of cDNA or gDNA derived from T cells, B-cell-depleted T cells, or PBMCs. HLA class I and class II types, where available, came from metadata supplied by the sample provider rather than from assay-based typing. The dataset comprised deeply sampled blood TCRbeta repertoires from subjects exposed to, actively infected with, or recovered from COVID-19. A de-identified subject ID, COVID-19 status, age in years and sex were almost always included in the sample metadata. The samples were drawn from two sources: the first 160 participants of the ongoing ImmuneRACE study, and 950 to 1,500 subjects contributed by 6 global collaborators. The repertoires were made available in a free public database intended to serve as a resource for research on the immune response to SARS-CoV-2. Paper-wide results and their limitations: The quantity of clinical and demographic metadata differed by source and by participant and was supplied without curation.

The collaborating institutions used their own protocols to collect whole blood in K2EDTA tubes. Collaborator samples were shipped for TCRbeta analysis as frozen whole blood, isolated PBMCs, or DNA extracted from either sample type. The rearrangement joined TRBV7-9 to TRBJ1-1, and 8 bases in between align with TRBD1. The sequence derives from a middle-aged woman with acute or convalescent COVID-19. The specimen was peripheral blood. The nucleotide sequence is given as TGTGCCAGCAGCCGGACAGGGCAGAACACTGAAGCTTTCTTT. Translation gives CASSRTGQNTEAFF.